This T cell receptor (beta chain) derives from a study of metastatic and nonmetastatic thyroid tumors (dated by TCRdb to about 2020). Notes on the research overall: Repertoires from peripheral blood and from tumor or nodule tissue samples of malignant and benign thyroid patients were compared.

For CDR1 and CDR2, the germline V gene (reference sequence) lists MNHEY and SMNVEV. V is pruned by 8 bases and J by 0 bases, leaving 12 bases of the junction without a gene match. Spanning cysteine to phenylalanine, the CDR3 consists of 17 amino acids. Only CDR3 DNA remains: 51 bases, in frame from the first base. None of the patients had been given any treatment before thyroid surgery. Patient clinical samples collected from the early 2010s to the late 2010s were retrospectively analysed using T-cell receptor beta sequencing. The research as a whole found: In both blood and tumor samples, TCR beta diversity was reported to be significantly higher in malignant tumors than in benign nodules.

This clone was seen repeatedly, ten times or more. Its specific antigen is unknown. Nothing much larger sits one base from this clone, and base qualities are not available. Libraries were constructed by PCR. Instrument on record: Illumina HiSeq 4000. High-throughput sequencing was used to profile the CDR3 region of the TCR beta-chain in every patient. The original methods were these. Drawing on CDR3 differences between clinicopathological groups, the researchers built a classifier meant to tell apart patients with distant-metastatic papillary thyroid cancer. The Shannon index was used to measure repertoire diversity, and the Morisita-Horn index was used to measure how similar tumor and blood repertoires were. TCRdb reprocessing: public reads trimmed at Q25 with fastp, clones called with MiXCR, in-frame beta chains kept. TCRdb assigned the V and J calls; the authors' analysis was not used. In all, the sample holds some 83,000 clones, and around 13% of those were seen once. More than 7% of the sample lies in the top ten.

This receptor chain uses TRBV27 and TRBJ2-1; 8 junctional bases match TRBD2. The clonotype was recovered from a female donor with papillary thyroid cancer or a benign thyroid nodule (not recorded which). Some clones in this sample may be carry-over from other donors' samples. The sequenced sample consisted of tumor tissue. The CDR3 amino acid sequence is: CASRSSGRGSSYNEQFF. Here is the DNA: TGTGCCAGCCGCTCTAGCGGGCGCGGAAGCTCCTACAATGAGCAGTTCTTC.